Listed below are T cell receptor beta chains from one sample, sequenced in a study of chemoradiotherapy in HPV16-positive cancers. Generated by immunoSEQ multiplex PCR, the TCRdb table keeps only in-frame clones and is missing some. The sample yields 9,500 to 15,000 clones, 81% seen once. This sample was gathered from a patient who underwent chemoradiotherapy. These receptors all come from a human donor with HPV-associated anogenital cancer. Each CDR3 is given with its conserved first and last residue. A D gene is named only where the DNA matches it firmly. Part of the rows lack a size; the others show once, few, many or a class for expanded clones.

j_gene: TRBJ1-6; abundance: NA; d_gene: NA; v_gene: TRBV19; CDR3aa: CASSIDSLVGDNSPLHF; CDR3nt: TGTGCCAGTAGTATAGATTCTTTAGTCGGCGATAATTCACCCCTCCACTTT
j_gene: TRBJ1-6; abundance: NA; d_gene: NA; v_gene: TRBV30; CDR3aa: CAWSVFPPGESSSYNSPLHF; CDR3nt: TGTGCCTGGAGTGTTTTCCCCCCAGGGGAATCCTCCTCCTATAATTCACCCCTCCACTTT
j_gene: TRBJ2-7; abundance: NA; d_gene: NA; v_gene: TRBV2; CDR3aa: CASSGSGPYEQYF; CDR3nt: TGTGCCAGCAGTGGCTCGGGACCTTACGAGCAGTACTTC
j_gene: TRBJ2-3; abundance: NA; d_gene: NA; v_gene: TRBV2; CDR3aa: CASSAGPRRDTQYF; CDR3nt: TGTGCCAGCAGCGCGGGCCCAAGGAGAGATACGCAGTATTTT
j_gene: TRBJ1-5; abundance: NA; d_gene: NA; v_gene: TRBV5-1; CDR3aa: CASSLAGGGNQPQHF; CDR3nt: TGCGCCAGCAGCTTGGCCGGGGGCGGCAATCAGCCCCAGCATTTT
j_gene: TRBJ1-1; abundance: once; d_gene: NA; v_gene: TRBV9; CDR3aa: CASSVGVGQGNTEAFF; CDR3nt: TGTGCCAGCAGCGTAGGGGTTGGGCAGGGGAACACTGAAGCTTTCTTT
j_gene: TRBJ1-6; abundance: few; d_gene: TRBD1; v_gene: TRBV6-5; CDR3aa: CASSRDRWGDSPLHF; CDR3nt: TGTGCCAGCAGCCGGGACAGATGGGGCGATTCACCCCTCCACTTT
j_gene: TRBJ1-1; abundance: NA; d_gene: TRBD1; v_gene: TRBV18; CDR3aa: CASSPDRVEAFF; CDR3nt: TGTGCCAGCTCACCGGACAGGGTGGAAGCTTTCTTT
j_gene: TRBJ2-7; abundance: NA; d_gene: NA; v_gene: TRBV27; CDR3aa: CASSLGPGGFNEQYF; CDR3nt: TGTGCCAGCAGTTTGGGGCCAGGAGGGTTTAACGAGCAGTACTTC
j_gene: TRBJ1-6; abundance: NA; d_gene: NA; v_gene: TRBV9; CDR3aa: CASSVGTYNSPLHF; CDR3nt: TGTGCCAGCAGCGTAGGCACCTATAATTCACCCCTCCACTTT
j_gene: TRBJ2-2; abundance: once; d_gene: NA; v_gene: TRBV5-1; CDR3aa: CASSSTESNTGELFF; CDR3nt: TGCGCCAGCAGCTCCACAGAGTCGAACACCGGGGAGCTGTTTTTT
j_gene: TRBJ2-1; abundance: once; d_gene: NA; v_gene: TRBV7-2; CDR3aa: CASSFPGAYNEQFF; CDR3nt: TGTGCCAGCAGCTTTCCCGGGGCATACAATGAGCAGTTCTTC
j_gene: TRBJ1-6; abundance: NA; d_gene: TRBD1; v_gene: TRBV2; CDR3aa: CASDRERDSPLHF; CDR3nt: TGTGCCAGCGACAGGGAGAGGGATTCACCCCTCCACTTT
j_gene: TRBJ2-7; abundance: NA; d_gene: TRBD1; v_gene: TRBV6-1; CDR3aa: CASEDRGTYEQYF; CDR3nt: TGTGCCAGCGAAGACAGGGGGACCTACGAGCAGTACTTC
j_gene: TRBJ2-6; abundance: few; d_gene: NA; v_gene: TRBV28; CDR3aa: CAIPGPGANVLTF; CDR3nt: TGTGCCATTCCCGGGCCGGGGGCCAACGTCCTGACTTTC
j_gene: TRBJ1-1; abundance: NA; d_gene: NA; v_gene: TRBV9; CDR3aa: CASSETGTTEAFF; CDR3nt: TGTGCCAGCAGCGAAACAGGAACAACTGAAGCTTTCTTT
j_gene: TRBJ2-7; abundance: NA; d_gene: NA; v_gene: TRBV19; CDR3aa: CASSIERHYEQYF; CDR3nt: TGTGCCAGTAGTATAGAACGGCACTACGAGCAGTACTTC
j_gene: TRBJ2-1; abundance: NA; d_gene: NA; v_gene: TRBV2; CDR3aa: CASRATRSSYNEQFF; CDR3nt: TGTGCCAGCAGAGCTACAAGAAGCTCCTACAATGAGCAGTTCTTC
j_gene: TRBJ1-1; abundance: NA; d_gene: NA; v_gene: TRBV7-2; CDR3aa: CASSPMGLGNTEAFF; CDR3nt: TGTGCCAGCAGCCCCATGGGCTTGGGGAACACTGAAGCTTTCTTT
j_gene: TRBJ2-7; abundance: NA; d_gene: NA; v_gene: TRBV2; CDR3aa: CASSRDLPSTYEQYF; CDR3nt: TGTGCCAGCAGCCGGGACTTACCCTCTACCTACGAGCAGTACTTC
j_gene: TRBJ1-5; abundance: NA; d_gene: TRBD1; v_gene: TRBV2; CDR3aa: CASSSGTGIYSNQPQHF; CDR3nt: TGTGCCAGCAGTTCCGGGACAGGGATCTATAGCAATCAGCCCCAGCATTTT
j_gene: TRBJ2-1; abundance: NA; d_gene: TRBD2; v_gene: TRBV11-2; CDR3aa: CASSSGTSGSSYNEQFF; CDR3nt: TGTGCCAGCAGCTCGGGGACTAGCGGGAGCTCCTACAATGAGCAGTTCTTC
j_gene: TRBJ1-2; abundance: NA; d_gene: NA; v_gene: TRBV30; CDR3aa: CAWSLTPRGAYGYTF; CDR3nt: TGTGCCTGGAGTCTCACCCCACGGGGGGCCTATGGCTACACCTTC
j_gene: TRBJ2-5; abundance: NA; d_gene: TRBD1; v_gene: TRBV5-1; CDR3aa: CASSWPGQGGETQYF; CDR3nt: TGCGCCAGCAGCTGGCCGGGACAGGGAGGAGAGACCCAGTACTTC
j_gene: TRBJ2-1; abundance: NA; d_gene: TRBD1; v_gene: TRBV7-3; CDR3aa: CASSYTGDSYNEQFF; CDR3nt: TGTGCCAGCAGCTATACAGGGGATTCCTACAATGAGCAGTTCTTC
j_gene: TRBJ2-7; abundance: NA; d_gene: NA; v_gene: TRBV9; CDR3aa: CASSRSGSDEQYF; CDR3nt: TGTGCCAGCAGCCGATCAGGGAGCGACGAGCAGTACTTC
j_gene: TRBJ1-4; abundance: NA; d_gene: NA; v_gene: TRBV10-3; CDR3aa: CAIRGVLDEKLFF; CDR3nt: TGTGCCATCAGGGGAGTCCTCGATGAAAAACTGTTTTTT
j_gene: TRBJ1-1; abundance: once; d_gene: TRBD1; v_gene: TRBV7-2; CDR3aa: CASSLMFGTAGRSAFF; CDR3nt: TGTGCCAGCAGCTTAATGTTCGGGACAGCCGGGAGGTCGGCTTTCTTT
j_gene: TRBJ2-3; abundance: NA; d_gene: NA; v_gene: TRBV9; CDR3aa: CASSVAPWGGVGTDTQYF; CDR3nt: TGTGCCAGCAGCGTAGCCCCGTGGGGGGGCGTAGGCACAGATACGCAGTATTTT
j_gene: TRBJ1-2; abundance: NA; d_gene: NA; v_gene: TRBV9; CDR3aa: CASSVAGGNTYGYTF; CDR3nt: TGTGCCAGCAGCGTAGCGGGGGGGAACACCTATGGCTACACCTTC
j_gene: TRBJ1-2; abundance: few; d_gene: NA; v_gene: TRBV7-8; CDR3aa: CASSYRLVLEGPYGYTF; CDR3nt: TGTGCCAGCAGTTACCGTCTTGTGCTAGAGGGTCCTTATGGCTACACCTTC
j_gene: TRBJ1-1; abundance: NA; d_gene: NA; v_gene: TRBV14; CDR3aa: CASSLITGLNTEAFF; CDR3nt: TGTGCCAGCAGCCTTATAACAGGGCTGAACACTGAAGCTTTCTTT
j_gene: TRBJ1-1; abundance: NA; d_gene: NA; v_gene: TRBV9; CDR3aa: CASSVEQGMNTEAFF; CDR3nt: TGTGCCAGCAGCGTAGAACAGGGTATGAACACTGAAGCTTTCTTT
j_gene: TRBJ1-1; abundance: NA; d_gene: NA; v_gene: TRBV6-5; CDR3aa: CASSYQGLGTEAFF; CDR3nt: TGTGCCAGCAGTTACCAGGGTTTGGGCACTGAAGCTTTCTTT
j_gene: TRBJ1-5; abundance: NA; d_gene: TRBD1; v_gene: TRBV27; CDR3aa: CASSSDRYDQPQHF; CDR3nt: TGTGCCAGCAGTTCGGACAGGTACGATCAGCCCCAGCATTTT
j_gene: TRBJ2-7; abundance: few; d_gene: TRBD2; v_gene: TRBV5-1; CDR3aa: CASRFASRGGYEQYF; CDR3nt: TGCGCCAGCAGATTTGCTTCGCGGGGGGGGTACGAGCAGTACTTC
j_gene: TRBJ1-1; abundance: NA; d_gene: NA; v_gene: TRBV4-1; CDR3aa: CASSHGLGDNTEAFF; CDR3nt: TGCGCCAGCAGCCACGGTCTTGGGGATAACACTGAAGCTTTCTTT
j_gene: TRBJ2-3; abundance: NA; d_gene: TRBD2; v_gene: TRBV30; CDR3aa: CAWDGPGGGTDTQYF; CDR3nt: TGTGCCTGGGACGGCCCCGGGGGGGGCACAGATACGCAGTATTTT
j_gene: TRBJ2-3; abundance: NA; d_gene: TRBD1; v_gene: TRBV5-1; CDR3aa: CASSRDRGLADTQYF; CDR3nt: TGCGCCAGCAGCAGGGACAGGGGGCTCGCAGATACGCAGTATTTT
j_gene: TRBJ1-4; abundance: NA; d_gene: NA; v_gene: TRBV6-1; CDR3aa: CASSDPGANEKLFF; CDR3nt: TGTGCCAGCAGTGATCCAGGGGCAAATGAAAAACTGTTTTTT
j_gene: TRBJ2-7; abundance: NA; d_gene: NA; v_gene: TRBV13; CDR3aa: CASSLGPGDEQYF; CDR3nt: TGTGCCAGCAGCTTAGGACCCGGGGACGAGCAGTACTTC
j_gene: TRBJ1-1; abundance: NA; d_gene: NA; v_gene: TRBV18; CDR3aa: CASSPGNTDTEAFF; CDR3nt: TGTGCCAGCTCACCAGGGAATACAGACACTGAAGCTTTCTTT